Following are 20 T cell receptor beta chains from one sample sequenced in a study of a mutant IDH1 vaccine in newly diagnosed glioma. Sequencing was performed with immunoSEQ multiplex PCR; in TCRdb, only in-frame clones are kept and a portion is missing. The table has some 95,000 clones, just under 80% seen once; the top ten hold around 7%. The time point denotes: baseline, week 1 (first vaccination visit). Indicated treatment: pre-vaccination baseline after standard-of-care therapy. The source material was PBMCs, sampled from a glioma patient treated with radiotherapy, temozolomide or both. Source of these receptors: a man in his forties with glioma.

The J gene is TRBJ2-5, the V gene TRBV2; 9 bases are a match to TRBD1. Germline V gives CDR1 SNHLY, CDR2 FYNNEI. Germline trimming cut 7 bases from V and 9 bases from J; bases unmatched to any gene: 15. CDR3 length: 15 amino acids. CDR3 sequence (DNA): TGTGCCAGCAAGACGGACAGGGGCACCCCTGGTGCCCAGTACTTC. Translated, it gives CASKTDRGTPGAQYF.

The chain couples TRBV4-3 to TRBJ2-3; D is unresolved. Germline CDR1 LGHNA, CDR2 YSLEER. Trimming stripped 3 bases from V and 6 bases from J, with 7 bases between. This CDR3 is built from 12 residues. The CDR3: CASSHDRDTQYF. CDR3 nucleotide sequence: TGCGCCAGCAGCCACGACCGGGATACGCAGTATTTT.

This clone was seen a few times. The chain combines TRBV7-2 with TRBJ2-2, with 8 bases matching TRBD2. CDR3 length: 15 amino acids. Germline CDR1 and CDR2: SGHTA and FQGNSA. The V segment lost 4 bases and the J segment 3 bases; nucleotides outside the gene matches: 4. CDR3 amino acids: CASSSGLADTGELFF. The DNA of the CDR3 is TGTGCCAGCAGCTCCGGACTAGCAGACACCGGGGAGCTGTTTTTT. The variable domain in full, completed from reference TRBV7-2 and TRBJ2-2, reads GAGVSQSPSNKVTEKGKDVELRCDPISGHTALYWYRQSLGQGLEFLIYFQGNSAPDKSGLPSDRFSAERTGGSVSTLTIQRTQQEDSAVYLCASSSGLADTGELFFGEGSRLTVL.

The gene calls are TRBV28 and TRBJ2-3, with D unclear. The CDR3 is 15 amino acids. Germline V gives CDR1 MDHEN, CDR2 SYDVKM. V was shortened by 6 bases and J by 1 base, with 14 bases between the two germline ends. The CDR3 region has the DNA TGTGCCAGCAGCCCGTCTACCGGCGGCACAGATACGCAGTATTTT. Residues: CASSPSTGGTDTQYF.

This clone was found a few times. Here the CDR3 DNA reads TGTGCCAGCAGTCTACAGGGGCCGACTGAAGCTTTCTTT. Its protein is CASSLQGPTEAFF. The V gene is TRBV2, the J gene TRBJ1-1; TRBD1 aligns across 7 bases. The junction had 5 bases not matched to a gene; V was cut back by 5 bases and J by 5 bases. In germline, CDR1 is SNHLY, CDR2 FYNNEI. The CDR3 is 13 residues long.

This sequence joins TRBV7-9 and TRBJ2-7; D call uncertain. This CDR3 has 14 amino acids. Germline CDR1 is SEHNR and CDR2 is FQNEAQ (reference sequence). The germline V and J ends were trimmed by 8 bases and 3 bases, with 17 bases remaining between them. CDR3: CASSPMGSYYEQYF. The CDR3 DNA reads TGTGCCAGCTCCCCGATGGGCAGCTACTACGAGCAGTACTTC.

The gene calls are TRBV5-1 and TRBJ2-7, with TRBD1 matching 9 bases. Germline loops: CDR1 SGHRS, CDR2 YFSETQ. The J segment lost 5 bases and the V segment lost 3 bases, leaving 3 bases of the junction unmatched. The length of the CDR3 is 13 residues. The CDR3 is CASSSGQGDEQYF. The CDR3 nucleotides are TGCGCCAGCAGCTCGGGACAGGGCGACGAGCAGTACTTC.

The chain joins TRBV28 to TRBJ2-7, with 11 bases that match TRBD2. The length of the CDR3 is 14 residues. The V segment lost 6 bases and the J segment 3 bases; nucleotides outside the gene matches: 4. From germline, CDR1 is MDHEN and CDR2 SYDVKM. The CDR3 is CASRLLAGDYEQYF. DNA for the CDR3: TGTGCCAGCAGGCTACTAGCGGGAGACTACGAGCAGTACTTC.

The chain employs TRBV7-9 and TRBJ1-2; 8 nucleotides agree with TRBD1. CDR3 length equals 15 residues. CDR1 and CDR2 from the germline V gene are SEHNR and FQNEAQ (reference sequence). V lost 5 bases and J lost 4; bases outside the gene matches: 9. The CDR3 protein is CASSTFQGAGYGYTF. The DNA of the CDR3 is TGTGCCAGCAGCACGTTCCAGGGGGCCGGCTATGGCTACACCTTC.

The chain joins TRBV5-5 to TRBJ1-2; no firm D call. From germline, CDR1 is SGHKS and CDR2 YYEKEE (reference sequence). Trimming pared 0 bases from V and 5 bases from J, leaving 14 bases between. The CDR3 extends over 15 amino acids. The CDR3 protein is CASSLELGSGYGYTF. The CDR3 DNA reads as TGTGCCAGCAGCTTGGAACTCGGGTCTGGGTATGGCTACACCTTC.

The chain uses TRBV29-1 and TRBJ2-3; possibly TRBD2 for D (5 bases). This CDR3 region has 13 residues. Germline V lookup: CDR1 SQVTM, CDR2 ANQGSEA. Trimming shortened V by 3 bases and J by 2 bases, and 9 bases separated the two germline ends. The CDR3 coding sequence is TGCAGCGTTGAGTCCGGGGTCACAGATACGCAGTATTTT. Its protein product is CSVESGVTDTQYF.

The rearrangement uses TRBV5-4 and TRBJ2-3; TRBD2 matches at 9 bases. After removal of 4 bases from V and 0 bases from J, the junction contained 9 bases not matched to a gene. CDR3 length: 17 amino acids. Germline lookup yields CDR1 SGHNT and CDR2 YYREEE (reference sequence). CDR3 residues: CASSGASGAPSTDTQYF. CDR3 nucleotide sequence: TGTGCCAGCAGCGGGGCTAGCGGGGCACCTAGCACAGATACGCAGTATTTT. The full variable domain, rest sourced from reference TRBV5-4 and TRBJ2-3, is ETGVTQSPTHLIKTRGQQVTLRCSSQSGHNTVSWYQQALGQGPQFIFQYYREEENGRGNFPPRFSGLQFPNYSSELNVNALELDDSALYLCASSGASGAPSTDTQYFGPGTRLTVL.

This chain uses TRBV6-6 with TRBJ2-5, with D perhaps matching TRBD2 (6 bases). There are 16 residues in the CDR3. Trimming shortened V by 2 bases and J by 3 bases, and 16 bases separated the two germline ends. Germline CDR1 is MNHNY and CDR2 is SVGAGI (reference sequence). The CDR3 here is CASSYPRQRVEETQYF. The CDR3 DNA reads TGTGCCAGCAGTTACCCTCGACAGCGGGTTGAAGAGACCCAGTACTTC.

The chain employs TRBV6-1 and TRBJ1-3; no reliable D call. Germline assignment: CDR1 MNHNS and CDR2 SASEGT. Trimming cost V 7 bases and J 2 bases, with 12 bases left between them. The CDR3 is 14 residues long. The CDR3 protein is CASTLERTGNTIYF. DNA for the CDR3: TGTGCCAGCACCCTCGAGCGCACTGGAAACACCATATATTTT.

The V gene is TRBV28, the J gene TRBJ2-7; no reliable D call. The germline V gene has CDR1 MDHEN and CDR2 SYDVKM. The CDR3 extends over 16 amino acids. V dropped 9 bases and J dropped 3 bases, with 24 bases sitting between them. This chain's CDR3 is CASPGPNDNGYYEQYF. Written as DNA, the CDR3 is TGTGCCAGTCCCGGACCGAACGATAATGGTTACTACGAGCAGTACTTC.

The chain's CDR3 is CASSVDEAGYTF. CDR3 nucleotides: TGTGCCAGCAGCGTAGACGAGGCTGGCTACACCTTC. The rearrangement joins TRBV9 to TRBJ1-2; D is undetermined. Trimming took 0 bases from V and 7 from J, leaving 7 bases between them. The CDR3 is 12 residues long. Germline V gives CDR1 SGDLS, CDR2 YYNGEE.

The chain couples TRBV7-2 to TRBJ2-3; D not certain. The germline gives CDR1 SGHTA, CDR2 FQGNSA. V gave up 4 bases and J gave up 8 bases, with 19 bases separating them. The CDR3 runs to 15 residues. In DNA form, the CDR3 reads TGTGCCAGCAGCTCTATGATAGATTTCTATACTACGCAGTATTTT. Amino acid sequence: CASSSMIDFYTTQYF.

This clone was detected a few times. The V gene is TRBV30, the J gene TRBJ2-2; 10 nucleotides line up with TRBD2. The length of the CDR3 is 15 residues. Trimming cost V 3 bases and J 9 bases; bases outside gene matches: 10. The V gene's germline CDR1 is GTSNPN and CDR2 SVGIG (reference sequence). The CDR3 bases are TGTGCCTGGAGGGAGGCCACTAGCGGGGTCCGGGAGCTGTTTTTT. Encoded protein: CAWREATSGVRELFF.

The V call is TRBV28, the J call TRBJ1-5; the D is unclear. Trimming took off 6 bases at V and 6 bases at J, with 9 bases between the two ends. There are 12 residues in the CDR3. Germline V lookup: CDR1 MDHEN, CDR2 SYDVKM. CDR3 loop: CASRRFSQPQHF. In DNA, the CDR3 is TGTGCCAGCAGACGATTCAGTCAGCCCCAGCATTTT.

This clone has a handful of counts. The chain combines TRBV19 with TRBJ1-1; perhaps TRBD1 as D (6 bases). V was clipped by 7 bases and J by 2 bases, with 17 bases between them. Germline values: CDR1 LNHDA, CDR2 SQIVND (reference sequence). CDR3 length: 15 residues. The CDR3 here is CASTLTQGGNTEAFF. For the CDR3, the DNA is TGTGCCAGTACCCTGACACAGGGAGGAAACACTGAAGCTTTCTTT.